Included here is one T cell receptor beta chain sequence, with context. This entry belongs to a study of blood T cell repertoires in COVID-19. Overall study context: From T cells, B-cell-depleted T cells, or PBMCs came the material, which was cDNA or gDNA.

Per the germline V gene, CDR1 is MNHNS and CDR2 is SASEGT. V dropped 2 bases and J dropped 2 bases, with 13 bases sitting between them. There are 15 residues in the CDR3. The assay was immunoSEQ multiplex PCR, and TCRdb's table has in-frame clones only and misses some. The sample contains 100,000 or so clones, roughly four fifths of which appear only once. The specimen was peripheral blood. The sequence came from a woman of 80 years or more with acute or convalescent COVID-19. The V gene is TRBV6-1, the J gene TRBJ2-7; D uncertain. The CDR3 region is CASSEWRGAPYEQYF. The CDR3 bases are TGTGCCAGCAGTGAATGGCGCGGAGCCCCCTACGAGCAGTACTTC.